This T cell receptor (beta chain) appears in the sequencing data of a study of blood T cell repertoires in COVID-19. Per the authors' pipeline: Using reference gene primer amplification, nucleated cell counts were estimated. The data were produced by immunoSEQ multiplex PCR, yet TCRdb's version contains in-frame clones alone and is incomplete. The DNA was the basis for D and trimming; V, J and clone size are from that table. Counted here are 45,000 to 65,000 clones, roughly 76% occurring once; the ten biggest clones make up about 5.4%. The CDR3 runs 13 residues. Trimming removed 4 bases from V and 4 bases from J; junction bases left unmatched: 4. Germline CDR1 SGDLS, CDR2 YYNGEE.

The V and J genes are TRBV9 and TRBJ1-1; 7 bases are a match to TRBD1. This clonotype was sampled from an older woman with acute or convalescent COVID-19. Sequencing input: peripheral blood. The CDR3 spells CASSQGGGTEAFF. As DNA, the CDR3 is TGTGCCAGCAGCCAGGGGGGCGGCACTGAAGCTTTCTTT.